One and the same sample provided the 16 T cell receptor beta chains below, sequenced in a study of shared clonotypes between healthy human individuals. The naive CD8 subset, CD45RO-negative cells positively selected for CCR7, excluded terminally differentiated effector memory CD45RA+ cells. This table comes from immunoSEQ multiplex PCR, and its TCRdb copy is limited to in-frame clones, with some not included. The sample lists millions of clones, less than 95% occurring once. Sequences were obtained from naive CD8+ T cells sorted from blood. These receptor sequences come from a man younger than 35 in good health.

Concerning this clone itself: Other DNA sequences in this specimen translate into the identical CDR3. The rearrangement joins TRBV13 to TRBJ2-7; D might be TRBD1 or TRBD2, each matching 6 bases. The CDR3 is 14 amino acids. Trimming stripped 0 bases from V and 2 bases from J, with 8 bases between. Germline V CDR1 and CDR2: PRHDT, FYEKMQ (reference sequence). The CDR3 coding sequence is TGTGCCAGCAGCTTAGGCCGGGGGCCCTACGAGCAGTACTTC. It specifies CASSLGRGPYEQYF.

Turning to this clone: The sample has other DNA sequences that encode this CDR3 too. This chain uses TRBV11-2 with TRBJ2-1; 8 bases agree with TRBD2. The CDR3 consists of 13 residues. Germline CDR1 is SGHAT and CDR2 is FQNNGV. V was clipped by 5 bases and J by 6 bases; unmatched bases: 3. Here the CDR3 reads CASSPGTSNEQFF. The CDR3, as DNA: TGTGCCAGCAGCCCTGGGACTAGCAATGAGCAGTTCTTC.

A remark on this clone: The same CDR3 arises from other DNA sequences in this sample as well. This sequence joins TRBV6-1 and TRBJ1-1; D gene unclear. Trimming cost V 2 bases and J 1 base, with 8 bases left between them. The germline V gene has CDR1 MNHNS and CDR2 SASEGT. The CDR3 covers 14 residues. The CDR3: CASSELTGNTEAFF. CDR3 nucleotide sequence: TGTGCCAGCAGTGAATTGACGGGGAACACTGAAGCTTTCTTT.

The chain uses TRBV13 and TRBJ2-7, with 8 bases lining up with TRBD1. Unmatched junction bases numbered 8, after V lost 5 bases and J lost 5 bases. Germline assignment: CDR1 PRHDT and CDR2 FYEKMQ (reference sequence). This CDR3 is 14 amino acids long. The CDR3: CASSVRGRGNEQYF. The DNA for the CDR3 is TGTGCCAGCAGCGTCAGGGGGCGCGGTAACGAGCAGTACTTC.

This CDR3 is CASSLLWTGNQETQYF. The CDR3 DNA reads TGTGCCAGCAGTTTATTATGGACAGGCAACCAAGAGACCCAGTACTTC. This chain joins TRBV27 and TRBJ2-5; TRBD1 aligns across 7 bases. This CDR3 is built from 16 residues. Trimming cost V 1 base and J 0 bases; bases outside gene matches: 5. Germline values: CDR1 MNHEY, CDR2 SMNVEV (reference sequence).

Note on this clone: Different DNA sequences within this sample yield the same CDR3. The gene calls are TRBV9 and TRBJ2-2; TRBD2 might be the D (6 bases). Trimming shortened V by 2 bases and J by 3 bases, and 8 bases separated the two germline ends. This CDR3 has 14 residues. Germline-derived CDR1 and CDR2 are SGDLS and YYNGEE. CDR3 nucleotides: TGTGCCAGCAGCGTTAGCGGAGACACCGGGGAGCTGTTTTTT. This encodes CASSVSGDTGELFF.

The V call is TRBV7-9, the J call TRBJ2-1; D gene ambiguous. The CDR3 totals 13 residues. Trimming removed 1 base from V and 8 bases from J, with 9 bases in between. From germline, CDR1 is SEHNR and CDR2 FQNEAQ (reference sequence). The CDR3 reads CASSLVISHEQFF. The CDR3 coding sequence is TGTGCCAGCAGCTTAGTAATTTCGCATGAGCAGTTCTTC.

As for this clone: The same CDR3 is also encoded by other DNA sequences in this sample. The V and J genes are TRBV4-1 and TRBJ2-7; no clear D gene. The CDR3 is 11 residues long. Trimming removed 4 bases from V and 5 bases from J, with 6 bases in between. CDR1 and CDR2 from the germline V gene are MGHRA and YSYEKL. Written as DNA, the CDR3 is TGCGCCAGCAGCCTCGGACACGAGCAGTACTTC. Translated, it gives CASSLGHEQYF.

The chain joins TRBV7-6 to TRBJ2-7; 9 bases line up with TRBD1. Germline CDR1 reads SGHVS; CDR2 reads FNYEAQ. The CDR3 has 14 residues. The V and J ends lost 6 bases and 0 bases, in that order; junction bases with no gene match: 3. DNA for the CDR3: TGTGCCAGCAGACAGGACAGGGGCTCCTACGAGCAGTACTTC. It yields the protein CASRQDRGSYEQYF.

The chain combines TRBV29-1 with TRBJ2-3; TRBD2 matches 8 bases. Germline CDR1 is SQVTM and CDR2 is ANQGSEA. CDR3 length: 15 amino acids. V was clipped by 7 bases and J by 2 bases; unmatched bases: 11. The CDR3 nucleotides are TGCAGCGCCACGGGGGGGGACATCAACACAGATACGCAGTATTTT. Translating it yields CSATGGDINTDTQYF.

This sequence joins TRBV4-1 and TRBJ2-5; a weak D match, TRBD2 (5 bases). V was pared by 1 base and J by 4 bases, with 16 bases between. CDR3 length equals 16 residues. From germline, CDR1 is MGHRA and CDR2 YSYEKL. The CDR3 loop is CASSQAYREEGETQYF. CDR3 nucleotides: TGCGCCAGCAGCCAAGCCTACCGGGAAGAAGGAGAGACCCAGTACTTC.

The CDR3 sequence: CASSFGDGGNYGYTF. The CDR3 region has the DNA TGTGCCAGCAGCTTTGGCGATGGGGGAAACTATGGCTACACCTTC. The V gene is TRBV5-6, the J gene TRBJ1-2, with a tentative D call TRBD1 (5 bases). Trimming removed 2 bases at V and 2 bases at J, with 13 bases between. CDR3 size: 15 residues. Germline V gene lookup returns CDR1 SGHDT and CDR2 YYEEEE.

The chain recombines TRBV9 with TRBJ2-3; D is tentatively TRBD1 or TRBD2 (5 bases each). Trimming removed 3 bases at V and 3 bases at J, with 14 bases between. This CDR3 spans 15 amino acids. CDR1 and CDR2 (germline): SGDLS, YYNGEE. The CDR3 DNA is TGTGCCAGCAGCGAACGGGACCCTAGTACAGATACGCAGTATTTT. Its translation is CASSERDPSTDTQYF.

This rearrangement joins TRBV30 to TRBJ2-2, with a tentative D call TRBD1 (6 bases). The CDR3 extends over 13 amino acids. CDR1 and CDR2 from the germline V gene are GTSNPN and SVGIG (reference sequence). The V end lost 5 bases, the J end lost 5 bases, and 12 bases lay between the germline ends. CDR3 sequence: CAWSPGTTGELFF. In DNA, the CDR3 is TGTGCCTGGTCCCCCGGGACAACCGGGGAGCTGTTTTTT. Full variable domain (missing parts from reference TRBV30 and TRBJ2-2): SQTIHQWPATLVQPVGSPLSLECTVEGTSNPNLYWYRQAAGRGLQLLFYSVGIGQISSEVPQNLSASRPQDRQFILSSKKLLLSDSGFYLCAWSPGTTGELFFGEGSRLTVL.

Worth noting for this clone: The sample contains more than one DNA sequence encoding this CDR3. V gene TRBV14 combines with J gene TRBJ2-7; D is unclear. Trimming shortened V by 1 base and J by 5 bases, and 3 bases separated the two germline ends. The CDR3 is 11 amino acids. In germline, CDR1 is SGHDN, CDR2 FVKESK. CDR3 coding DNA: TGTGCCAGCAGCCAAGGAAACGAGCAGTACTTC. It encodes CASSQGNEQYF.

The chain employs TRBV7-2 and TRBJ2-5, with 9 bases that match TRBD2. Looked up from germline, CDR1 is SGHTA and CDR2 is FQGNSA. The CDR3 runs to 17 residues. J was trimmed by 5 bases and V by 5 bases; bases with no gene match: 15. The CDR3 DNA sequence: TGTGCCAGCAGCACCTCCCGGATTAGCGGGAGCTATGAGACCCAGTACTTC. It is translated as CASSTSRISGSYETQYF.